The source of this T cell receptor beta chain is a study of blood T cell repertoires in COVID-19. Study background: The study drew acute and convalescent COVID-19 samples from the United States, Italy and Spain. The analysed material was cDNA or gDNA that came from T cells, B-cell-depleted T cells, or PBMCs.

As processed by the authors: Using reference gene primer amplification, nucleated cell counts were estimated. Profiling relied on immunoSEQ multiplex PCR, and the TCRdb table lists in-frame clones only, not all of them. V and J calls and clone size are given by that table; D and trimming were obtained from the DNA. The sample has 25,000 to 40,000 clones; 85% are singletons. This clone was detected only once. V gave up 8 bases and J gave up 0 bases; unmatched junction bases: 5. Per germline, CDR1 SNHLY and CDR2 FYNNEI. This CDR3 region has 16 residues. The chain carries TRBV2 and TRBJ1-4; 11 bases fit TRBD1. The clonotype comes from a human donor in a cohort sampled during active COVID-19. Sequencing was carried out using peripheral blood. The CDR3 DNA reads TGTGCCAGCCCCCCGGGACAGGGGGCAACTAATGAAAAACTGTTTTTT. It codes for CASPPGQGATNEKLFF.